One sample yielded the 22 T cell receptor beta chains listed below, sequenced in a study of blood T cells in healthy people across ages. Then a second PCR, running about 6 to 12 cycles, was carried out with a sample-barcoded 5' primer and a J-beta primer mix. TCRdb used MiXCR to reprocess the 5' RACE reads, holding one entry per CDR3 protein. The sample consists of 1.5 million to 2 million distinct CDR3 sequences, just under 50% of them appearing once. The sample was blood. Receptors were obtained from a woman aged 35 to 49 in good health.

This chain links TRBV7-9 with TRBJ1-6; 7 nucleotides agree with TRBD1. With 4 bases clipped from V and 0 bases from J, the junction kept 6 bases outside the gene matches. The CDR3 is made up of 17 amino acids. Germline V gene data show CDR1 as SEHNR and CDR2 as FQNEAQ (reference sequence). CDR3 coding DNA: TGTGCCAGCAGCTCCAGGGGGGCGAGCTCCTATAATTCACCCCTCCACTTT. Translation gives CASSSRGASSYNSPLHF.

In this sample, this clonotype turned up a few times. The rearrangement joins TRBV4-2 to TRBJ2-7; D may be TRBD2 (6 bases). The CDR3 runs 15 residues. From germline, CDR1 is LGHNA and CDR2 YNFKEQ. Trimming removed 1 base at V and 3 bases at J, with 13 bases between. For the CDR3, the DNA is TGTGCCAGCAGCCAAGTGGCGGGGTTAAGCTACGAGCAGTACTTC. This codes for CASSQVAGLSYEQYF.

This chain links TRBV6-6 with TRBJ1-1; TRBD1 aligns across 7 bases. The CDR3 totals 13 residues. The V segment lost 7 bases and the J segment 3 bases; nucleotides outside the gene matches: 5. Germline V lookup: CDR1 MNHNY, CDR2 SVGAGI (reference sequence). CDR3 loop: CASIPDRYTEAFF. CDR3 coding DNA: TGTGCCAGCATTCCGGACAGGTACACTGAAGCTTTCTTT.

The chain combines TRBV15 with TRBJ1-4; maybe TRBD1 (6 bases). V gave up 5 bases and J gave up 7 bases, with 20 bases separating them. This CDR3 region has 16 residues. The germline V gene has CDR1 LNHNV and CDR2 YYDKDF (reference sequence). The CDR3 bases are TGTGCCACCAGCGAAGGAGGAATCGGGGGGCCTGAAAAACTGTTTTTT. Its translation: CATSEGGIGGPEKLFF.

The CDR3 region has the DNA TGCGCCAGCAGCCTTGTCCCGGGACAGTTAATAGTCAATGAGCAGTACTTC. Amino acids: CASSLVPGQLIVNEQYF. This chain joins TRBV5-1 and TRBJ2-1, with 7 positions matching TRBD1. Gene TRBJ2-7 matches the end of the DNA better, so the J call may be wrong. Germline V CDR1 and CDR2: SGHRS, YFSETQ. This CDR3 region has 17 residues.

The gene calls are TRBV6-5 and TRBJ2-7; possible D gene TRBD2, 6 bases. CDR1 MNHEY and CDR2 SVGAGI come from the germline V gene. V shed 5 bases and J shed 0 bases, with 14 bases lying between them. The CDR3 totals 15 residues. As DNA, the CDR3 is TGTGCCAGCAGTGACGGGGGAGATTCCTCCTACGAGCAGTACTTC. Translated: CASSDGGDSSYEQYF.

This clonotype occurred a few times. The V call is TRBV10-3, the J call TRBJ1-2, with D perhaps TRBD1 (5 bases). Germline-derived CDR1 and CDR2 are ENHRY and SYGVKD. The V end was cut by 0 bases, the J end by 4 bases, with 12 bases between. The CDR3 totals 15 residues. The CDR3 spells CAISESHRTVYGYTF. DNA for the CDR3: TGTGCCATCAGTGAGTCTCACAGGACCGTCTATGGCTACACCTTC.

V is TRBV20-1 and J is TRBJ1-5, with TRBD1 matching 8 bases. Germline V gene sequence: CDR1 DFQATT, CDR2 SNEGSKA (reference sequence). The CDR3 has 17 residues. Trimming removed 3 bases from V and 4 bases from J; junction bases left unmatched: 14. The CDR3 here is CSARNRPGTGQNQPQHF. The DNA for the CDR3 is TGCAGTGCTAGGAACCGACCAGGGACAGGCCAGAATCAGCCCCAGCATTTT.

V gene TRBV28 combines with J gene TRBJ2-5; the D is unclear. In germline, CDR1 is MDHEN, CDR2 SYDVKM. The CDR3 extends over 15 amino acids. V was clipped by 3 bases and J by 1 base, with 12 bases between them. The CDR3 DNA reads TGTGCCAGCAGTTTTAACGGAGCTCCCCAAGAGACCCAGTACTTC. It codes for CASSFNGAPQETQYF. Using reference TRBV28 and TRBJ2-5 for the parts outside the CDR3, the full variable domain is DVKVTQSSRYLVKRTGEKVFLECVQDMDHENMFWYRQDPGLGLRLIYFSYDVKMKEKGDIPEGYSVSREKKERFSLILESASTNQTSMYLCASSFNGAPQETQYFGPGTRLLVL.

CDR3 coding DNA: TGTGCCAGCAGTCCTGACAGGGGAACAGGGCAGTACTTC. Translation: CASSPDRGTGQYF. This chain links TRBV6-5 with TRBJ2-5; 8 nucleotides match TRBD1. CDR3 size: 13 residues. The V segment lost 5 bases and the J segment 11 bases; nucleotides outside the gene matches: 10. Germline lookup yields CDR1 MNHEY and CDR2 SVGAGI.

This clonotype appeared a few times. V and J are TRBV5-1 and TRBJ2-1, with 11 bases matching TRBD1. Germline lookup yields CDR1 SGHRS and CDR2 YFSETQ. With V trimmed by 0 bases and J by 6 bases, 5 bases remained unmatched. This CDR3 is 16 amino acids long. The CDR3 spells CASSLVGDRGTNEQFF. The CDR3 DNA reads TGCGCCAGCAGCTTGGTCGGGGACAGGGGGACCAATGAGCAGTTCTTC.

This clonotype has a handful of counts. This sequence joins TRBV20-1 and TRBJ2-3; D is unclear. With 5 bases removed from V and 5 bases from J, the gap between germline ends came to 11 bases. This CDR3 comprises 12 residues. Germline V gene lookup returns CDR1 DFQATT and CDR2 SNEGSKA (reference sequence). In nucleotides, the CDR3 is TGCAGTGCTTCCGCAGCAGGAGATACGCAGTATTTT. Amino acid sequence: CSASAAGDTQYF.

This clonotype has just one count. The rearrangement uses TRBV7-9 and TRBJ1-1, with 7 bases fitting TRBD1. Germline V CDR1 and CDR2: SEHNR, FQNEAQ (reference sequence). Unmatched junction bases numbered 10, after V lost 6 bases and J lost 3 bases. The CDR3 loop spans 15 amino acids. CDR3 sequence reads: CASSRGQVTDTEAFF. CDR3 bases: TGTGCCAGCAGTCGCGGACAGGTCACAGACACTGAAGCTTTCTTT.

This clonotype was picked up a small number of times. The chain is built from TRBV6-5 and TRBJ2-3; 7 bases fit TRBD1. CDR3 length: 15 residues. V trimming: 5 bases; J trimming: 0 bases; junction bases outside the gene matches: 5. CDR1 and CDR2 from the germline V gene are MNHEY and SVGAGI. DNA of the CDR3: TGTGCCAGCAGTCACGACAGGGTTAGCACAGATACGCAGTATTTT. It is translated as CASSHDRVSTDTQYF.

The rearrangement links TRBV2 to TRBJ2-7, with 9 bases identical to TRBD1. The CDR3 runs 16 residues. V was pared by 4 bases and J by 6 bases, with 13 bases of the junction left unmatched. Germline V lookup: CDR1 SNHLY, CDR2 FYNNEI. The CDR3 sequence: CASSVRPGQGFSEQYF. The CDR3 DNA reads TGTGCCAGCAGTGTCCGCCCGGGACAGGGTTTCTCCGAGCAGTACTTC.

The chain joins TRBV4-1 to TRBJ2-1; D could derive from TRBD1 or TRBD2 (6 bases each). Trimming removed 2 bases at V and 12 bases at J, with 14 bases between. The CDR3 loop spans 13 amino acids. Germline V gene lookup returns CDR1 MGHRA and CDR2 YSYEKL. CDR3 loop: CASSQPQGLLQFF. CDR3 sequence (DNA): TGCGCCAGCAGCCAACCACAGGGACTCCTGCAGTTCTTC.

The chain employs TRBV14 and TRBJ1-1, with D maybe TRBD1 (6 bases). CDR1 is SGHDN, CDR2 FVKESK, per germline. The CDR3 has 16 amino acids. The V and J ends lost 3 bases and 1 base respectively, with 15 bases between them. The CDR3 DNA sequence: TGTGCCAGCAGCCAGTATAAGGGACACCCGAACACTGAAGCTTTCTTT. Translating it yields CASSQYKGHPNTEAFF.

In its sample, this clonotype was seen a few times. The chain uses TRBV6-6 and TRBJ2-1, with D possibly being TRBD2 (5 bases). The germline V gene encodes CDR1 MNHNY and CDR2 SVGAGI (reference sequence). The V and J ends lost 8 bases and 5 bases respectively, with 16 bases between them. This CDR3 has 14 residues. The CDR3 region has the DNA TGTGCCAGCGGGTTGTACGAGGGTGACAATGAGCAGTTCTTC. The encoded protein is CASGLYEGDNEQFF.

This clonotype was recorded a few times. The chain couples TRBV24-1 to TRBJ2-5; 9 nucleotides match TRBD1. V was clipped by 4 bases and J by 3 bases; unmatched bases: 8. The CDR3 sequence is 16 residues long. Germline CDR1 and CDR2: KGHDR and SFDVKD. In nucleotides, the CDR3 is TGTGCCACCAGTGACCCCGACAGGGGGTTGAAAGAGACCCAGTACTTC. Translation gives CATSDPDRGLKETQYF.

This rearrangement joins TRBV28 to TRBJ1-2; the D gene is possibly TRBD1 (5 bases). V lost 7 bases and J lost 4, with 22 bases in between. Per the germline V gene, CDR1 is MDHEN and CDR2 is SYDVKM. This CDR3 is 16 amino acids long. For the CDR3, the DNA is TGTGCCAGCATCCCCTTCCGAGGCGGGACCACCTATGGCTACACCTTC. Its protein product is CASIPFRGGTTYGYTF.

This rearrangement joins TRBV6-6 to TRBJ2-3; D gene ambiguous. The V gene's germline CDR1 is MNHNY and CDR2 SVGAGI (reference sequence). The CDR3 is 15 residues long. Trimming shortened V by 0 bases and J by 4 bases, and 11 bases separated the two germline ends. The CDR3 sequence is CASSYSTGTADTQYF. In nucleotides, the CDR3 is TGTGCCAGCAGTTACTCGACGGGCACCGCAGATACGCAGTATTTT.

The V gene is TRBV7-2, the J gene TRBJ2-3; a possible D gene is TRBD2 (5 bases). Trimming shortened V by 2 bases and J by 2 bases, and 11 bases separated the two germline ends. Germline CDR1 and CDR2: SGHTA and FQGNSA. CDR3 length: 15 residues. The CDR3 sequence is CASSLTRADTDTQYF. CDR3 bases: TGTGCCAGCAGCTTAACGAGGGCCGACACAGATACGCAGTATTTT.